This T cell receptor (beta chain) comes out of a study of beta chain features in type 1 diabetes listed by TCRdb under 2018. In the study overall: Patients and healthy donors did not differ in mean age, gender distribution, total cell number or subset yield. The study compared TCRB repertoires of sorted circulating CD4+ T cell subsets between recently diagnosed type 1 diabetes patients and matched healthy donors. A total of around 110,000,000 sorted cells were examined across all samples, and a strong correlation was observed between cell number per subset and RNA yield. Regulatory and stem cell-like memory subsets were isolated from only 8 patients and roughly 8 healthy donors, whereas naive and central memory subsets came from all 28 donors.

From the cysteine through the phenylalanine, the CDR3 covers 15 amino acids. CDR3 DNA only is kept here, 45 bases in frame from base 1. V is cut by 0 bases and J by 2 bases, and the space between the germline ends is 9 bases. CDR1 and CDR2 were assigned from the germline V gene as SGHRS and YFSETQ. Results the study describes overall, beyond this receptor: Because cDNA was sequenced instead of genomic DNA, highly expressing activated cells could be over-represented, though the groups showed no difference in activation or CD3 levels. PCR may preferentially amplify shorter templates, but because patient and control samples were amplified and corrected together, any resulting skew would affect both groups equally. Fewer insertions and more nucleotide deletions at VDJ recombination sites were observed in patients with type 1 diabetes, implying thymic rearrangement abnormalities. The naive, central memory and regulatory TCRB repertoires appeared to resemble one another more closely among patients than among healthy donors. Type 1 diabetes patients showed a moderate but significant shortening of TCRB CDR3 length in all four CD4+ subsets. Because the HLA sub-analyses included only small numbers of individuals, any influence of HLA type on TCRB rearrangement was left unresolved.

Each donor gave one peripheral blood draw, roughly 110 mL on average, collected into heparinised tubes. A BD FACSAria II and a panel including CD45RO, CCR7, CD25, CD127, CD95 and CD27 were used to sort naive, central memory, regulatory and stem cell-like memory CD4+ T cells. All sorted populations exceeded 95% purity. PBMCs were isolated right away by Lymphoprep density gradient centrifugation and were stained directly, without culture. Samples were stained and sorted in pairs, with one healthy donor and one patient per experiment, so that batch effects were minimized. The entire isolated RNA was reverse transcribed using the High Capacity cDNA Reverse Transcription Kit, and thus expressed TCRB transcripts were sequenced. Naive, central memory and regulatory T cell samples underwent deep immunoSEQ sequencing, averaging about 3.57 million total reads per sample. Sorted cells were lysed in RLT buffer, and RNA was extracted using DNase-treated RNeasy Micro or Mini kits according to cell number. To prevent cross-contamination, each cell subset was processed individually, whereas patient and healthy donor samples were processed jointly. The immunoSEQ multiplex PCR was used to amplify TCRB sequences from cDNA, yielding 87-bp fragments that span the CDR3 region. Sequencing of the amplicons was performed on the Illumina HiSeq platform. The authors' pipeline ran thus. PCR bias was computationally corrected using synthetic template baselines, reads within Hamming distance 2 were collapsed, and singletons that could not be merged were discarded. Reads were aligned against IMGT to assign V, D and J genes, CDR3 length and insertions or deletions at six rearrangement sites. Within each subset, clonotype counts were normalized to sorted cell number, and only after that were true diversity and Gini coefficients computed with the tcR R package. The overlap coefficient, calculated on TCRB nucleotide sequences, was used to quantify repertoire sharing. Out-of-frame TCRB sequences from naive cells were analyzed as a proxy for the pre-selection repertoire. This immuneACCESS table, as held by TCRdb, lists in-frame sequences with V and J called but not all clones. Of the missing ones, under half trace to an unresolved V gene in checked studies; the others have no known cause. V and J calls and clone size are as listed in that table; D and trimming were resolved from the DNA. Counted in this sample were about 340,000 clones; about 13% of them appeared once. Of the sample, roughly 0.015% is held by the ten largest clones.

This clone was detected only a few times. Its antigen remains unidentified. No quality values exist for individual bases; no much larger clone is one base distant. Sequencing used naive CD4+ T cells from blood. The sample's cell subset or site label, decoded: true naive CD4+ T cells. The V gene is TRBV5-1 and the J gene is TRBJ2-1, with the D gene not clear enough to name. The clonotype originates from a young woman with type 1 diabetes. The CDR3 protein is CASSLGASPYNEQFF. The sequence in DNA is TGCGCCAGCAGCTTGGGCGCGTCCCCCTACAATGAGCAGTTCTTC. With the rest looked up from the reference TRBV5-1 and TRBJ2-1 genes rather than sequenced, the full variable domain is KAGVTQTPRYLIKTRGQQVTLSCSPISGHRSVSWYQQTPGQGLQFLFEYFSETQRNKGNFPGRFSGRQFSNSRSEMNVSTLELGDSALYLCASSLGASPYNEQFFGPGTRLTVL.